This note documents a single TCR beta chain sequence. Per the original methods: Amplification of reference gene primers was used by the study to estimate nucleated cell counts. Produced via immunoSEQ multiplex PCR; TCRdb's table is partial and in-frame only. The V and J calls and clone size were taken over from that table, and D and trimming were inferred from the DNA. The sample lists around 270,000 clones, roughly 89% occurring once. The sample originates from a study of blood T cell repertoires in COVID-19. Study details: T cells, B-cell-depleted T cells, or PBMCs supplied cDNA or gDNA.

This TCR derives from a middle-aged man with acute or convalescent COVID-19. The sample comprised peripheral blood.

CDR3 sequence reads: CASSPSSDLREPQHF. In DNA form, the CDR3 reads TGTGCCAGCTCACCATCGTCCGACTTGAGGGAGCCCCAGCATTTT. The J gene is TRBJ1-5, the V gene TRBV18; D ambiguous. Trimming took off 2 bases at V and 8 bases at J, with 16 bases between the two ends. Germline-derived CDR1 and CDR2 are KGHSH and LQKENI. This CDR3 contains 15 residues.